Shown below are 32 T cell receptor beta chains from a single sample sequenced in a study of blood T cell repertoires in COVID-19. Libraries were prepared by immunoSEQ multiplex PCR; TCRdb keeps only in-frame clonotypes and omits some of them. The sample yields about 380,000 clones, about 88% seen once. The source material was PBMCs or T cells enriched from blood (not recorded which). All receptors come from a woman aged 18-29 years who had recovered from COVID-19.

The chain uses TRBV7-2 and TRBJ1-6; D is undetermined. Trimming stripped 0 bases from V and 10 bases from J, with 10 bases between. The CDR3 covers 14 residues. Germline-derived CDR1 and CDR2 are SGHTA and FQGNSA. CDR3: CASSLAGVGSPLHF. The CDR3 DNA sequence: TGTGCCAGCAGCTTAGCCGGGGTTGGGTCACCCCTCCACTTT.

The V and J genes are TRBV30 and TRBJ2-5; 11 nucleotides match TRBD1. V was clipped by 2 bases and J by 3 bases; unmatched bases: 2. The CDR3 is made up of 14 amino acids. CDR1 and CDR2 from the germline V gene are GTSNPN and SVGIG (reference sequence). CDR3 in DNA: TGTGCCTGGAGTAAGGGACAGGGGGAAGAGACCCAGTACTTC. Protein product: CAWSKGQGEETQYF. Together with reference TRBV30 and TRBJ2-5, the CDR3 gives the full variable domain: SQTIHQWPATLVQPVGSPLSLECTVEGTSNPNLYWYRQAAGRGLQLLFYSVGIGQISSEVPQNLSASRPQDRQFILSSKKLLLSDSGFYLCAWSKGQGEETQYFGPGTRLLVL.

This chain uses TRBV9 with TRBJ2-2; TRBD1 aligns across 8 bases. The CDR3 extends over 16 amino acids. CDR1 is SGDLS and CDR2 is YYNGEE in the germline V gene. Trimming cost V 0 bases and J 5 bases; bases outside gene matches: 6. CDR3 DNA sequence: TGTGCCAGCAGCGTAGGGACAGGGCCGGGAACCGGGGAGCTGTTTTTT. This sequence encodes CASSVGTGPGTGELFF.

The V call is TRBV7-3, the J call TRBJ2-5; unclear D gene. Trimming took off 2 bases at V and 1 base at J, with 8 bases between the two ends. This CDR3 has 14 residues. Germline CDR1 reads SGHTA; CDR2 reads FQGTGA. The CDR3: CASSLSGFQETQYF. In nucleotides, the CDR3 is TGTGCCAGCAGCTTATCGGGTTTCCAAGAGACCCAGTACTTC.

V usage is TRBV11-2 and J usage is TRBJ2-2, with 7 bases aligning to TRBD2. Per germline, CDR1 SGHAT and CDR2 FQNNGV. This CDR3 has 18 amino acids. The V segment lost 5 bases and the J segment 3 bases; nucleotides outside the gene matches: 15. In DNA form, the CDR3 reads TGTGCCAGCAGCCCTAGGGCCCTAGCGGTGGGGCACACCGGGGAGCTGTTTTTT. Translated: CASSPRALAVGHTGELFF.

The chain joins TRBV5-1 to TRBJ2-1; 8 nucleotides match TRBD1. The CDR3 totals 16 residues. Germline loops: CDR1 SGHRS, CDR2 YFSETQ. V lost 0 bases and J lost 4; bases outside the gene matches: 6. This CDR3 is CASSLEAGGIYNEQFF. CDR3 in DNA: TGCGCCAGCAGCTTGGAAGCAGGGGGCATATACAATGAGCAGTTCTTC.

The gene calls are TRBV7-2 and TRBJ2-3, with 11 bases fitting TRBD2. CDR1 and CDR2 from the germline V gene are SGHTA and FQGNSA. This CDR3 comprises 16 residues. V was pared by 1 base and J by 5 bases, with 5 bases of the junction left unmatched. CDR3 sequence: CASSLELAGGEDTQYF. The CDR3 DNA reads TGTGCCAGCAGCTTAGAGTTAGCGGGGGGGGAAGATACGCAGTATTTT.

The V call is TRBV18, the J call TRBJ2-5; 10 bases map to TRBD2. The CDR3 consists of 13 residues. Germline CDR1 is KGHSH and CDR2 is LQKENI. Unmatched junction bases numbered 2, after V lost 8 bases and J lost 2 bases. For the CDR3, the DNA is TGTGCCAGCACTAGCGGGGTACAAGAGACCCAGTACTTC. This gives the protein CASTSGVQETQYF.

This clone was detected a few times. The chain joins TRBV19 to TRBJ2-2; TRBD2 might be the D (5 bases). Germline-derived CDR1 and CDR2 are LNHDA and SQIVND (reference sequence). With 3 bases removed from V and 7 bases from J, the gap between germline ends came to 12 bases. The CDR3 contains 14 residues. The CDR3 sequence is CASSISTEGGELFF. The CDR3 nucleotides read TGTGCCAGTAGTATTAGTACAGAGGGCGGGGAGCTGTTTTTT. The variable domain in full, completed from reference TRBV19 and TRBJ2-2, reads DGGITQSPKYLFRKEGQNVTLSCEQNLNHDAMYWYRQDPGQGLRLIYYSQIVNDFQKGDIAEGYSVSREKKESFPLTVTSAQKNPTAFYLCASSISTEGGELFFGEGSRLTVL.

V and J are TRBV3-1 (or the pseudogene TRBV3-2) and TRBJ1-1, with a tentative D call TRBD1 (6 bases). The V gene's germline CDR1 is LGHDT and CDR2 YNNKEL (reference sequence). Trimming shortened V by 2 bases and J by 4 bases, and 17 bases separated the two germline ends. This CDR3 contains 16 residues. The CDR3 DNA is TGTGCCAGCAGCCAAAAAAGGGTAAGGGGGGGCACTGAAGCTTTCTTT. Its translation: CASSQKRVRGGTEAFF.

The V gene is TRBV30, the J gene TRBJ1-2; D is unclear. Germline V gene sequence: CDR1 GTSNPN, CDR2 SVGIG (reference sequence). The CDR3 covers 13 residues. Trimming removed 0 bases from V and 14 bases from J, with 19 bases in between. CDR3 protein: CAWSVRGKPFDTF. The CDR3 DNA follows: TGTGCCTGGAGTGTACGAGGGAAACCCTTCGATACCTTC.

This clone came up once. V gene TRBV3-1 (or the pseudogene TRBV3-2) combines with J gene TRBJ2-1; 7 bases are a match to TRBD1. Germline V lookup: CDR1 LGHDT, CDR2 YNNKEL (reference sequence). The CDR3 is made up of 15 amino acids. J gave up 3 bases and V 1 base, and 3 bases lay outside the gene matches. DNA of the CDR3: TGTGCCAGCAGCCAAGGGAGGACAGGCTACAATGAGCAGTTCTTC. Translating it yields CASSQGRTGYNEQFF.

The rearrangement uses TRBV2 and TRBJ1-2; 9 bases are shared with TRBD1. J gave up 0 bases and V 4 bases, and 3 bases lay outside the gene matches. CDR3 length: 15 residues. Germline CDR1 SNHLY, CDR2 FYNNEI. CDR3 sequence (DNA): TGTGCCAGCAGTGTGGGACAGGGAGCTAACTATGGCTACACCTTC. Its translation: CASSVGQGANYGYTF.

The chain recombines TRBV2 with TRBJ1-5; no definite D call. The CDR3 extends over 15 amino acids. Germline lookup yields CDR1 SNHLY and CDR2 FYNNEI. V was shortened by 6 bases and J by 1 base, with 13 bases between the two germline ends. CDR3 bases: TGTGCCAGCAGGGAAATGGGAGTGAGCAATCAGCCCCAGCATTTT. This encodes CASREMGVSNQPQHF.

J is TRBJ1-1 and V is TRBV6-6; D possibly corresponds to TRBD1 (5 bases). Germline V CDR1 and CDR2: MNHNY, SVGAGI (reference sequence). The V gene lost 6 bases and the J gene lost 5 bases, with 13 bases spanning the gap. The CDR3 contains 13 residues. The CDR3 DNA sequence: TGTGCCAGCAGGGGTCCTGGGGGGACTGAAGCTTTCTTT. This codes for CASRGPGGTEAFF.

CDR3 sequence: CASSQNSVSYNSPLHF. The CDR3 region has the DNA TGTGCCAGCAGCCAGAACAGTGTCTCCTATAATTCACCCCTCCACTTT. The chain employs TRBV4-2 and TRBJ1-6; D is undetermined. In germline, CDR1 is LGHNA, CDR2 YNFKEQ. This CDR3 has 16 amino acids. Trimming stripped 3 bases from V and 0 bases from J, with 9 bases between.

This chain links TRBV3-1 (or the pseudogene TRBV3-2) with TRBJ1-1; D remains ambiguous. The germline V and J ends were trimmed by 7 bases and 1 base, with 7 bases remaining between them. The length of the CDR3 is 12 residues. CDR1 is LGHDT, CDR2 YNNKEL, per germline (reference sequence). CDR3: CASNQANTEAFF. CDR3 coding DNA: TGTGCCAGCAACCAGGCGAACACTGAAGCTTTCTTT.

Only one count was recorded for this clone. As DNA, the CDR3 is TGTGCCAGCTCACCAAGCTTGACAGAACCCTACGAGCAGTACTTC. Its translation is CASSPSLTEPYEQYF. The chain employs TRBV18 and TRBJ2-7; tentatively, D is TRBD1 (5 bases). The CDR3 is made up of 15 amino acids. Germline loops: CDR1 KGHSH, CDR2 LQKENI. V lost 2 bases, J lost 2 bases, and 13 bases lay in between.

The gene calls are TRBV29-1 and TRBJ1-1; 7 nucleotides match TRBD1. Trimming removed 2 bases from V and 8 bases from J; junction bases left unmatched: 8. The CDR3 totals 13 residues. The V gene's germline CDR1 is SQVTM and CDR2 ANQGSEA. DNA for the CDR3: TGCAGCGTTGAAACAGGGGCGTTATCGGAAGCTTTCTTT. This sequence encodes CSVETGALSEAFF.

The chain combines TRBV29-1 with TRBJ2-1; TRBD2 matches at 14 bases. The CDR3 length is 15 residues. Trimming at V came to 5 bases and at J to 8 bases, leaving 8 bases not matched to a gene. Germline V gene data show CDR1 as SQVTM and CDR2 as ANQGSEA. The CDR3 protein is CSVIETSGGGHEQFF. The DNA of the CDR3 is TGCAGCGTTATCGAGACTAGCGGGGGGGGCCATGAGCAGTTCTTC.

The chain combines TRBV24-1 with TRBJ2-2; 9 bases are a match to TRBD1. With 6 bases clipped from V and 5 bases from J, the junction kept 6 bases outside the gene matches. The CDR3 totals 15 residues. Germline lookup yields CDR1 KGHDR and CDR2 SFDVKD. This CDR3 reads CATSLGDRVTGELFF. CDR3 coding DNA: TGTGCCACCAGTCTAGGGGACAGGGTAACCGGGGAGCTGTTTTTT.

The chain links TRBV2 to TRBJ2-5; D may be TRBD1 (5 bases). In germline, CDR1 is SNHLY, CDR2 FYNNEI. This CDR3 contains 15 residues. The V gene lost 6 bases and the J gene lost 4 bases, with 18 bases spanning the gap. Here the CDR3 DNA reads TGTGCCAGCAGGGACCGAGACAGATTGCTAGAGACCCAGTACTTC. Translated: CASRDRDRLLETQYF. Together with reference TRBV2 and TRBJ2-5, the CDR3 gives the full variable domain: EPEVTQTPSHQVTQMGQEVILRCVPISNHLYFYWYRQILGQKVEFLVSFYNNEISEKSEIFDDQFSVERPDGSNFTLKIRSTKLEDSAMYFCASRDRDRLLETQYFGPGTRLLVL.

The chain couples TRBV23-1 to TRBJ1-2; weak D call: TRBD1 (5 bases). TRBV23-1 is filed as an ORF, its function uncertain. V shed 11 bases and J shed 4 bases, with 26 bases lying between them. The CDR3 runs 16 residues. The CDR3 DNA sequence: TGCGCCGTTCCAATAAAGACCCGGACAAGCCTCTATGGCTACACCTTC. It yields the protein CAVPIKTRTSLYGYTF.

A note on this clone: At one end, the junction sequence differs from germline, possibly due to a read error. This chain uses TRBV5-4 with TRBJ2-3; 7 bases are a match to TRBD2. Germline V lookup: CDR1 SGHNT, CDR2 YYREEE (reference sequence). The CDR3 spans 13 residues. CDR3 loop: CASTLGGGDTQYF. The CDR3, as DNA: TGTGCCAGCACCTTGGGGGGGGGAGATACGCAGTATTTT.

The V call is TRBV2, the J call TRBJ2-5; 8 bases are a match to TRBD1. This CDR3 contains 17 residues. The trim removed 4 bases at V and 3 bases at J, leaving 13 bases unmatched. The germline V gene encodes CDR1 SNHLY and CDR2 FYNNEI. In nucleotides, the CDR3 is TGTGCCAGCAGTGGGATCTACTTTGGGACAGGAGAAGAGACCCAGTACTTC. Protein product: CASSGIYFGTGEETQYF. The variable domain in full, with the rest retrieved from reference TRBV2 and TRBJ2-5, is EPEVTQTPSHQVTQMGQEVILRCVPISNHLYFYWYRQILGQKVEFLVSFYNNEISEKSEIFDDQFSVERPDGSNFTLKIRSTKLEDSAMYFCASSGIYFGTGEETQYFGPGTRLLVL.

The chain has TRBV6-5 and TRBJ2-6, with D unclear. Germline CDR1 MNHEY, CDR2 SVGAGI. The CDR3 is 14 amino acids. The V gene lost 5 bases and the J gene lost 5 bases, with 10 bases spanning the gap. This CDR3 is CASSRDTRANVLTF. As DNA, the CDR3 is TGTGCCAGCAGTCGAGATACCCGGGCCAACGTCCTGACTTTC.

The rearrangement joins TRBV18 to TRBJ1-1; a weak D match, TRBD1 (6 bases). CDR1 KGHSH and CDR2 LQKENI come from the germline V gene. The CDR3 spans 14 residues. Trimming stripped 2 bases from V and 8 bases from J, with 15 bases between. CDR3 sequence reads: CASSPISDRTEAFF. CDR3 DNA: TGTGCCAGCTCACCAATTTCCGACAGGACAGAAGCTTTCTTT.

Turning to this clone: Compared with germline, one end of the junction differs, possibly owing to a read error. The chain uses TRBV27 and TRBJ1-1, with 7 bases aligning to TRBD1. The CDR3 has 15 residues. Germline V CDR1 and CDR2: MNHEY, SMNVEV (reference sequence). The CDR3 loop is CASSRDSLQASLMLF. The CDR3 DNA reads TGTGCCAGCAGTAGGGACAGCCTCCAGGCTTCACTTATGCTATTT.

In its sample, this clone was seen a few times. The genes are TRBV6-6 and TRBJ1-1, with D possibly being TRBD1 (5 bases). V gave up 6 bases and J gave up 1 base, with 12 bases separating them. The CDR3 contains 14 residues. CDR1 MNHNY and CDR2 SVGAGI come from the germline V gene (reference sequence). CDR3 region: CASSKGTQNTEAFF. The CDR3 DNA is TGTGCCAGCAGCAAGGGGACTCAGAACACTGAAGCTTTCTTT.

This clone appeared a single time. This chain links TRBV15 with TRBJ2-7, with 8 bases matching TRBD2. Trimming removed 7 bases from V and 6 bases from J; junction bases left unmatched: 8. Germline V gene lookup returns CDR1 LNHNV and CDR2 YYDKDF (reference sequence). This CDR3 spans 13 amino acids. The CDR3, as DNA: TGTGCCACCACTAGCGGGCGAGAGCCCGAGCAGTACTTC. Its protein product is CATTSGREPEQYF.

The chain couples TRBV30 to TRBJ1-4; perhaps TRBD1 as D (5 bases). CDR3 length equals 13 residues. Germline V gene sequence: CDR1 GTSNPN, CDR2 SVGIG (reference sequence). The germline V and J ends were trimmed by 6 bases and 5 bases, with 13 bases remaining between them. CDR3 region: CACKGVSNEKLFF. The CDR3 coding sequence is TGTGCCTGTAAAGGGGTGTCGAATGAAAAACTGTTTTTT.

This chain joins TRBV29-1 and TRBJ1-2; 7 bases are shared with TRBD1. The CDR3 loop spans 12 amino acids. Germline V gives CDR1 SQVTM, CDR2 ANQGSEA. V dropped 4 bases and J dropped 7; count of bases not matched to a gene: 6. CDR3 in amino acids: CSVGGTEGGYTF. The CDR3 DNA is TGCAGCGTTGGGGGGACAGAGGGTGGCTACACCTTC.